This TCR beta chain emerged from a study of T cells in localized non-small cell lung cancer. This clone was seen once. Method: immunoSEQ multiplex PCR; TCRdb's copy keeps in-frame clones and lacks some. The table records some 1,600 clones, about 22% of them present only once. Germline-derived CDR1 and CDR2 are SGHDN and FVKESK. The CDR3 length is 13 residues. Trimming pared 0 bases from V and 7 bases from J, leaving 7 bases between. The receptor was derived from a woman aged 40 to 75 with stage I lung adenocarcinoma. This rearrangement joins TRBV14 to TRBJ1-5, with D uncertain. The sequences come from normal lung tissue next to the tumor, collected before any cancer treatment. CDR3 residues: CASSQDRRQPQHF. The DNA for the CDR3 is TGTGCCAGCAGCCAAGACCGGCGACAGCCCCAGCATTTT. Full variable domain (outside the CDR3, taken from reference TRBV14 and TRBJ1-5): EAGVTQFPSHSVIEKGQTVTLRCDPISGHDNLYWYRRVMGKEIKFLLHFVKESKQDESGMPNNRFLAERTGGTYSTLKVQPAELEDSGVYFCASSQDRRQPQHFGDGTRLSIL.